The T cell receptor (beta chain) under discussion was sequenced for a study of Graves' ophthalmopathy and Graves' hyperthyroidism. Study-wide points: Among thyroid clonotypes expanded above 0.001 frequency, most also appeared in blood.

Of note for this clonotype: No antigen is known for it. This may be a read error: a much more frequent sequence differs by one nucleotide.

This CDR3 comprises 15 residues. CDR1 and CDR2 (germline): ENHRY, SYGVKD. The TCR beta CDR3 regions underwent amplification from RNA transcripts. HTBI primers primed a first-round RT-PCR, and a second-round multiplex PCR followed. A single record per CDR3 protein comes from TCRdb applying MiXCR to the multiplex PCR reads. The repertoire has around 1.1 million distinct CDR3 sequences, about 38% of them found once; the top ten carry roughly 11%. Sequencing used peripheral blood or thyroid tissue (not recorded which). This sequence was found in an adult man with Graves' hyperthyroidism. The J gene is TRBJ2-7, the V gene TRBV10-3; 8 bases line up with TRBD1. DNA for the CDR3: TGTGCCACCAGTGAAGAACAGGGGGGCTTTTACGAGCAGTACTTC. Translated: CATSEEQGGFYEQYF.